This T cell receptor beta chain stems from a study of cytomegalovirus exposure and HLA in healthy donors. Turning to the study itself: Counted in an early data release were 65 million to 100 million unique TCRs from HLA-typed donors.

The CDR3 runs to 12 residues. Germline CDR1 MNHNS, CDR2 SASEGT. The germline V and J ends were trimmed by 8 bases and 5 bases, with 12 bases remaining between them. General study points: What a later analysis showed was that several of the most significant clusters appeared linked to common viral pathogens.

60 Vbeta and 13 Jbeta primers were used in PCR. Assay: immunoSEQ multiplex PCR; the TCRdb copy retains only in-frame clones and omits some. The sample yields roughly 90,000 clones, approximately 88% seen once. A note on this clone: Its antigen is still unknown.

The chain joins TRBV6-1 to TRBJ1-1; D is uncertain. The sample comprised PBMCs. The sequence was obtained from a man aged 18 to 30 in good health and CMV-seronegative. The CDR3, as DNA: TGTGCCAGCCCAGATCAGGTAACTGAAGCTTTCTTT. Translation gives CASPDQVTEAFF.